Given below is one T cell receptor beta chain in context. The specificity of this receptor is unknown. No base qualities exist here, and no much larger clone lies one base off it. Trimming costs V 5 bases and J 8 bases, and their ends lie 22 bases apart. The germline V gene (reference sequence) yields LNHDA for CDR1 and SQIVND for CDR2. The CDR3 contains 16 residues, cysteine and phenylalanine counted. This entry keeps only the CDR3 DNA: 48 bases, framed from base 1. TCR CDR3 regions were amplified from genomic DNA by multiplex PCR using the deep immunoSEQ assay. Genomic DNA extracted from each cell subset was distributed evenly over all wells of several immunoSEQ 96-well plates, and each plate served as one replicate. For sorted subsets, each replicate PCR was loaded with 200 ng genomic DNA, equivalent to 30,000 or so T cell genomes. The purified libraries were quantified using a Qubit 3.0 fluorometer, sized with a Bioanalyzer 2100, and then quantified again using the KAPA Library Quantification kit. A separate single-read 150-cycle Illumina NextSeq 550 flow cell was used to sequence each immunoSEQ 96-well plate. The authors' analysis ran thus. The immunoSEQ output contained only junctional sequences without quality scores, so filtering could not match that applied to full-length reads. To assign V/J genes and CDR3, sequences were annotated against IMGT germline references using PyIR, a Python wrapper for IgBLAST v1.9. Any read was removed if the V/J assignment was weak (E-value above 1e-6), the CDR3 was missing, or the read contained stop codons, out-of-frame junctions, or ambiguous translated residues. V3J clonotypes were defined as sequences sharing the same inferred V gene, J gene, and CDR3 amino acid sequence. Percentage overlap between repertoires was calculated by dividing the number of shared unique clonotypes by the size of the smaller repertoire. RTK rarefaction, the Chao1 estimator, and Recon v2.1 estimates of unobserved clonotypes were used to assess repertoire richness. OLGA was used to compute generation probabilities for all TCRbeta clonotypes that the gDNA method yielded from a handful of donors. TCRdb mirrors the immuneACCESS table, restricted to in-frame sequences. Some clones are absent from its copies; in checked studies, under half trace to an unresolved V gene, and the reason for the others is unknown. V and J calls and clone size are copied from that table; D and trimming were computed from the DNA. The sample profile shows fewer than 850,000 clones; more than 70% of them were found once. Under 2% of the sample is in the top ten clones.

These data originate in a study of shared clonotypes between healthy human individuals (dated by TCRdb to the early 2020s). About the study as a whole: The cohort comprised a couple of women and three men aged 18 to 49 years. Per donor, three plates each were used for CD4 naive and CD4 memory, two for CD8 naive, and one for CD8 memory. To estimate repertoire size and how much clonotype sharing occurs between individuals, the study deeply sequenced the blood TCR repertoires of several healthy adults. Libraries were prepared and TCR repertoires were sequenced by different laboratories using diverse techniques, in order to increase sequencing depth and limit assay-specific biases. Per donor, leukapheresis produced somewhere between about 0.8 and 9 billion PBMCs.

The donors were healthy, HIV-negative adults who had no recently reported acute infections or vaccinations. Only Caucasian adults living in Nashville, Tennessee, USA were represented among the donors. CD4+ T cells were enriched by magnetic negative selection; naive cells were then positively selected on CD45RA, and the negative fraction formed the memory subset. Blood was obtained by leukapheresis, after which PBMCs were separated by Ficoll-Histopaque density gradient centrifugation and cryopreserved in liquid nitrogen vapor phase. Analytical flow cytometry was used to check the purity and quantity of each magnetically sorted T cell population. Genomic DNA was isolated from each sorted fraction and quantified by UV absorbance on a Nanodrop 2000c. The study at large found these results: Larger estimated clonotype richness was generally found for naive subsets than for memory subsets. Based on pairwise subsampling, the degree of clonotype sharing among donors was expected to be affected by sequencing depth. Because the study included a small number of donors, the genetic and exposure-history diversity represented was limited. Only blood was sampled, and tissue TCR repertoires likely differ from those in blood. Sharing across four donors was observed for around 4.8% of naive CD4, about 4% of naive CD8, over 2% of memory CD4, and roughly 0.4% of memory CD8 clonotypes. Even with the large sequencing depth, rarefaction of the sorted-subset datasets indicated that sequencing was incomplete. Compared with non-shared clonotypes, clonotypes shared by all four sorted-subset donors had higher generation probabilities.

Sample: memory CD4+ T cells sorted from blood. Taken with the paper, the label for cell subset or site translates to: CD45RA-negative fraction. The chain is assembled from TRBV19 and TRBJ2-1; a tentative D call is TRBD2 (6 bases match). This receptor was obtained from a woman between 25 and 40 years old in good health. This receptor has the CDR3 CASSPTFAGLYHEQFF. The DNA is as follows: TGTGCCAGTAGTCCGACCTTTGCGGGATTATATCATGAGCAGTTCTTC.